These 27 T cell receptor beta chains originate from one sample sequenced in a study of T-cell memory formation after mild COVID-19. One entry per CDR3 protein, called by TCRdb with MiXCR from the 5' RACE reads. The repertoire holds about 540,000 distinct CDR3 sequences, with roughly 22% as singletons. The sample comprised PBMCs or a T cell subset sorted from them (not recorded which). These receptors originate from an adult woman who had mild COVID-19 (a few samples of this study predate the infection). Cell type and time point are not known.

This clonotype was seen more than once but under ten times. The chain has TRBV11-3 and TRBJ1-2; D perhaps matches TRBD1 (6 bases). The CDR3 is made up of 11 amino acids. V lost 7 bases, J lost 12 bases, and 15 bases lay in between. Germline-derived CDR1 and CDR2 are SGHNT and YENEEA. The CDR3 region has the DNA TGTGCCAGCAAGTTCCGGGACATGGACACCTTC. This translates into CASKFRDMDTF.

The chain uses TRBV5-1 and TRBJ2-5, with D possibly TRBD1 on 6 matching bases. Germline loops: CDR1 SGHRS, CDR2 YFSETQ. V was pared by 6 bases and J by 1 base, with 25 bases between. This CDR3 comprises 18 residues. CDR3 in DNA: TGCGCCAGCATCCCCATCCCTACAGGGCCACTGCTCCAAGAGACCCAGTACTTC. It translates to CASIPIPTGPLLQETQYF. Filled out from reference TRBV5-1 and TRBJ2-5, the complete variable domain reads KAGVTQTPRYLIKTRGQQVTLSCSPISGHRSVSWYQQTPGQGLQFLFEYFSETQRNKGNFPGRFSGRQFSNSRSEMNVSTLELGDSALYLCASIPIPTGPLLQETQYFGPGTRLLVL.

A few counts support this clonotype. The V call is TRBV5-6, the J call TRBJ2-5, with D unclear. V shed 6 bases and J shed 2 bases, with 14 bases lying between them. The germline CDR1 and CDR2 sequences are SGHDT and YYEEEE. The CDR3 consists of 14 residues. CDR3 protein: CASTRPGRQETQYF. The CDR3 DNA reads as TGTGCCAGCACCCGTCCGGGCCGGCAAGAGACCCAGTACTTC.

The chain uses TRBV29-1 and TRBJ2-7; TRBD2 agrees at 10 bases. V shed 6 bases, J shed 2 bases, and the junction held 10 bases outside the gene matches. Looked up from germline, CDR1 is SQVTM and CDR2 is ANQGSEA. This CDR3 has 15 residues. CDR3 sequence reads: CSVHLAGDKAYEQYF. The DNA of the CDR3 is TGCAGCGTCCATCTAGCGGGGGACAAAGCCTACGAGCAGTACTTC.

The chain couples TRBV10-3 to TRBJ1-1; D unclear. This CDR3 is 13 amino acids long. V was cut by 6 bases and J by 0 bases, with 8 bases left in between. The V gene's germline CDR1 is ENHRY and CDR2 SYGVKD. The CDR3 DNA is TGTGCCATCAGCCCCGTTATGAACACTGAAGCTTTCTTT. This translates into CAISPVMNTEAFF.

Details on this clonotype: Its ends do not fully match the called genes, so a read error is possible. The chain couples TRBV2 to TRBJ2-2, with 11 bases identical to TRBD2. The CDR3 loop spans 17 amino acids. Germline V gene sequence: CDR1 SNHLY, CDR2 FYNNEI. CDR3 in amino acids: CASSEAGTSGYTGELFF. The CDR3 nucleotides are TGTGCCAGCAGCGAAGCCGGGACTAGCGGATACACCGGGGAGCTGTTTTTT.

This clonotype has just a few counts. V is TRBV12-3 or TRBV12-4 and J is TRBJ1-1, with no clear D. The CDR3 spans 15 residues. Trimming left V 3 bases short and J 5 bases short, with 16 bases between. DNA for the CDR3: TGTGCCAGCAGTTTTGGGCCTGGGTTCGAGACTGAAGCTTTCTTT. Translated, it gives CASSFGPGFETEAFF.

This chain uses TRBV6-5 with TRBJ1-2, with a possible D match to TRBD1 (6 bases). Per germline, CDR1 MNHEY and CDR2 SVGAGI. Between the trimmed V and J ends, which lost 6 bases and 2 bases, there was a span of 16 bases. There are 15 residues in the CDR3. DNA of the CDR3: TGTGCCAGCAGACAGGGCGTAGCATCCAACTATGGCTACACCTTC. Amino acids: CASRQGVASNYGYTF.

This clonotype was detected only once. This chain connects TRBV7-6 to TRBJ1-6; TRBD1 might be the D (5 bases). The CDR3 totals 15 residues. Trimming removed 0 bases from V and 7 bases from J, with 10 bases in between. Germline CDR1 reads SGHVS; CDR2 reads FNYEAQ. CDR3 DNA sequence: TGTGCCAGCAGCTTAGCGCGGGGACTAAATTCACCCCTCCACTTT. This encodes CASSLARGLNSPLHF. The full variable domain, completed using reference TRBV7-6 and TRBJ1-6, is GAGVSQSPRYKVTKRGQDVALRCDPISGHVSLYWYRQALGQGPEFLTYFNYEAQQDKSGLPNDRFSAERPEGSISTLTIQRTEQRDSAMYRCASSLARGLNSPLHFGNGTRLTVT.

The chain combines TRBV20-1 with TRBJ1-6; D uncertain. The CDR3 totals 14 residues. Trimming took off 3 bases at V and 5 bases at J, with 11 bases between the two ends. Germline-derived CDR1 and CDR2 are DFQATT and SNEGSKA (reference sequence). The CDR3 DNA sequence: TGCAGTGCTAGGGCCTCCAAGGATAATTCACCCCTCCACTTT. It translates to CSARASKDNSPLHF.

The chain uses TRBV19 and TRBJ1-5, with D unclear. Germline V CDR1 and CDR2: LNHDA, SQIVND (reference sequence). The CDR3 contains 14 residues. Trimming removed 6 bases from V and 5 bases from J, with 14 bases in between. The CDR3 nucleotides read TGTGCCAGTAGGAAACTCTTTATGGATCAGCCCCAGCATTTT. Its translation: CASRKLFMDQPQHF.

The J gene is TRBJ1-6, the V gene TRBV6-1; 7 bases are a match to TRBD1. Germline CDR1 MNHNS, CDR2 SASEGT. The CDR3 loop spans 12 amino acids. V gave up 8 bases and J gave up 5 bases; unmatched junction bases: 0. CDR3 nucleotides: TGTGCCAGCGACAGGGATAATTCACCCCTCCACTTT. Translated, it gives CASDRDNSPLHF.

The genes are TRBV5-5 and TRBJ2-7, with a weak D call TRBD1 (6 bases). The CDR3 consists of 14 residues. Germline V gives CDR1 SGHKS, CDR2 YYEKEE (reference sequence). V lost 4 bases and J 5 bases, leaving 16 bases between the germline ends. CDR3 sequence reads: CASSPGQGYDEQYF. DNA for the CDR3: TGTGCCAGCAGCCCCGGGCAGGGGTACGACGAGCAGTACTTC.

V and J are TRBV2 and TRBJ2-3, with 7 nucleotides matching TRBD1. V lost 2 bases, J lost 4 bases, and 12 bases stayed unmatched. Germline CDR1 is SNHLY and CDR2 is FYNNEI. The CDR3 length is 17 residues. CDR3: CASSERRRTGTPDTQYF. In DNA form, the CDR3 reads TGTGCCAGCAGTGAAAGGCGGAGGACAGGTACCCCAGATACGCAGTATTTT.

The CDR3 DNA reads TGTGCCAGGGTAGATCAAACAGTTTTCACTGAAGCTTTCTTT. As protein: CARVDQTVFTEAFF. V and J are TRBV2 and TRBJ1-1; no clear D gene. CDR1 and CDR2 from the germline V gene are SNHLY and FYNNEI. The CDR3 sequence is 14 residues long. V was pared by 9 bases and J by 4 bases, with 18 bases between.

This clonotype has just a few counts. V and J are TRBV7-7 and TRBJ2-1, with 8 bases fitting TRBD1. Germline assignment: CDR1 SSHAT and CDR2 FNYEAQ (reference sequence). The trim removed 2 bases at V and 5 bases at J, leaving 8 bases unmatched. CDR3 length equals 16 residues. CDR3 DNA sequence: TGTGCCAGCAGCTTAAATGTACAGGGGGTTAACAATGAGCAGTTCTTC. As protein: CASSLNVQGVNNEQFF.

This clonotype was detected a few times. The V and J genes are TRBV20-1 and TRBJ2-2; the D gene is possibly TRBD2 (6 bases). Germline CDR1 and CDR2: DFQATT and SNEGSKA (reference sequence). The CDR3 consists of 13 residues. Trimming removed 3 bases from V and 6 bases from J, with 11 bases in between. DNA of the CDR3: TGCAGTGCTAGCGGGAGCTTCGCCGGGGAGCTGTTTTTT. Amino acid sequence: CSASGSFAGELFF.

This clonotype was detected only a few times. The chain uses TRBV5-1 and TRBJ2-7; no clear D gene. The V end was cut by 4 bases, the J end by 9 bases, with 17 bases between. Germline values: CDR1 SGHRS, CDR2 YFSETQ. This CDR3 region has 13 residues. The CDR3 region has the DNA TGCGCCAGCAGCCTCGGACCATCCCACTGGCAGTACTTC. Translated: CASSLGPSHWQYF.

This clonotype was counted only a few times. The genes are TRBV24-1 and TRBJ2-6, with a tentative D call TRBD2 (5 bases). The CDR3 length is 14 residues. Deletions cut 6 bases from V and 1 base from J, with 6 bases between. CDR1 is KGHDR and CDR2 is SFDVKD in the germline V gene. CDR3 amino acids: CATSRGSGANVLTF. CDR3 bases: TGTGCCACCAGTCGAGGGTCTGGGGCCAACGTCCTGACTTTC.

This clonotype was recorded a few times. The chain uses TRBV3-1 and TRBJ1-5, with no clear D. The CDR3 extends over 13 amino acids. Germline CDR1 is LGHDT and CDR2 is YNNKEL (reference sequence). V was trimmed by 0 bases and J by 7 bases, leaving 7 bases between them. The CDR3 is CASSQDGEQPQHF. In DNA, the CDR3 is TGTGCCAGCAGCCAAGATGGGGAACAGCCCCAGCATTTT.

This clonotype has more than one count but fewer than ten. The rearrangement uses TRBV5-6 and TRBJ2-3; the match to TRBD2 covers 12 bases. Germline loops: CDR1 SGHDT, CDR2 YYEEEE. J lost 4 bases, V lost 4 bases, and 7 bases had no gene match. The length of the CDR3 is 16 residues. Here the CDR3 DNA reads TGTGCCAGCAGCCAACAGACTAGCGGGAGAGCAGATACGCAGTATTTT. This sequence encodes CASSQQTSGRADTQYF.

This clonotype showed up many times. The CDR3 DNA follows: TGTGCCAGCAGCTTATTCCCCCCGGGACTAGCGAGCTCCTACGAGCAGTACTTC. Amino acids: CASSLFPPGLASSYEQYF. J is TRBJ2-7 and V is TRBV7-9, with TRBD2 identical over 10 bases. Looked up from germline, CDR1 is SEHNR and CDR2 is FQNEAQ (reference sequence). This CDR3 spans 18 amino acids. V lost 2 bases and J lost 0; bases outside the gene matches: 10. Supplemented by reference TRBV7-9 and TRBJ2-7, the full variable domain reads DTGVSQNPRHKITKRGQNVTFRCDPISEHNRLYWYRQTLGQGPEFLTYFQNEAQLEKSRLLSDRFSAERPKGSFSTLEIQRTEQGDSAMYLCASSLFPPGLASSYEQYFGPGTRLTVT.

The chain joins TRBV28 to TRBJ1-3; the D is unclear. Germline CDR1 reads MDHEN; CDR2 reads SYDVKM. V lost 1 base to trimming and J lost 4 bases, with 8 bases between them. The CDR3 extends over 14 amino acids. CDR3 protein: CASSLFRGGNTIYF. CDR3 nucleotides: TGTGCCAGCAGTTTATTCCGGGGAGGAAACACCATATATTTT.

As concerns this clonotype: The junction shows a germline mismatch at one end, possibly a read error. The J gene is TRBJ1-1, the V gene TRBV29-1; TRBD1 is a possible D gene (5 bases). Looked up from germline, CDR1 is SQVTM and CDR2 is ANQGSEA. The CDR3 runs to 11 residues. The DNA of the CDR3 is TGCAGCGTCGCCGGCGGGACTGACGCTTTCTTT. Translated: CSVAGGTDAFF.

This rearrangement joins TRBV20-1 to TRBJ1-1; D unresolved. Trimming stripped 0 bases from V and 1 base from J, with 15 bases between. The CDR3 consists of 16 residues. In germline, CDR1 is DFQATT, CDR2 SNEGSKA (reference sequence). CDR3 loop: CSARDPGGRGNTEAFF. The CDR3 DNA follows: TGCAGTGCTAGAGATCCAGGAGGGCGCGGGAACACTGAAGCTTTCTTT.

This clonotype was recorded a few times. This chain connects TRBV7-8 to TRBJ2-2, with D hard to call. Trimming removed 3 bases from V and 4 bases from J, with 12 bases in between. Germline V gene lookup returns CDR1 SGHVS and CDR2 FQNEAQ. The CDR3 sequence is 15 residues long. The CDR3 DNA reads TGTGCCAGCAGCTTCCCTCGAGAGCTCACCGGGGAGCTGTTTTTT. It is translated as CASSFPRELTGELFF.

The V and J genes are TRBV7-6 and TRBJ1-1; maybe TRBD1 (6 bases). Deletions cut 2 bases from V and 0 bases from J, with 16 bases between. Per the germline V gene, CDR1 is SGHVS and CDR2 is FNYEAQ. The CDR3 totals 17 residues. The CDR3, as DNA: TGTGCCAGCAGCTTACGTCCCGCAGGGGCATTGAACACTGAAGCTTTCTTT. Translation gives CASSLRPAGALNTEAFF.